Shown below are 24 T cell receptor beta chains from a single sample sequenced in a study of shared clonotypes between healthy human individuals. The data were produced by immunoSEQ multiplex PCR, yet TCRdb's version contains in-frame clones alone and is incomplete. Here the sample spans approximately 980,000 clones, roughly 72% being singletons. The specimen was memory CD4+ T cells sorted from blood. Subset: CD45RA-negative fraction. These receptors came from a man aged 18 to 29 in good health.

V usage is TRBV10-3 and J usage is TRBJ1-1; D might be TRBD1 (6 bases). Germline values: CDR1 ENHRY, CDR2 SYGVKD. The CDR3 length is 13 residues. V gave up 0 bases and J gave up 6 bases, with 8 bases separating them. The chain's CDR3 is CAISESGQAEAFF. The CDR3 nucleotides read TGTGCCATCAGTGAGTCGGGACAAGCTGAAGCTTTCTTT.

This rearrangement joins TRBV2 to TRBJ2-7, with TRBD2 matching over 11 bases. After removal of 8 bases from V and 3 bases from J, the junction contained 9 bases not matched to a gene. The CDR3 sequence is 15 residues long. The germline gives CDR1 SNHLY, CDR2 FYNNEI. The CDR3 nucleotides read TGTGCCAGCGCTCGACTAGCGGGAAAAGGCTACGAGCAGTACTTC. This codes for CASARLAGKGYEQYF.

The CDR3 DNA follows: TGTGCCAGCAGTTACCCAGGGATTCAGTACTTC. Protein product: CASSYPGIQYF. This chain links TRBV6-6 with TRBJ2-4; tentative D call: TRBD1 (5 bases). CDR3 length equals 11 residues. Trimming removed 2 bases from V and 10 bases from J, with 6 bases in between. Per the germline V gene, CDR1 is MNHNY and CDR2 is SVGAGI (reference sequence).

This clone was observed a handful of times. The rearrangement uses TRBV7-2 and TRBJ1-2; D gene unclear. The CDR3 sequence is 13 residues long. From germline, CDR1 is SGHTA and CDR2 FQGNSA. V was pared by 2 bases and J by 3 bases, with 7 bases between. Written as DNA, the CDR3 is TGTGCCAGCAGCTTACCCGTAGACTATGGCTACACCTTC. Protein sequence: CASSLPVDYGYTF.

As to this clone: Possible read error: a much larger clone is one base away. The chain recombines TRBV28 with TRBJ1-2; the D is unclear. V gave up 5 bases and J gave up 8 bases, with 6 bases separating them. This CDR3 spans 10 amino acids. The V gene's germline CDR1 is MDHEN and CDR2 SYDVKM. The CDR3 region is CASSDSGYTF. Written as DNA, the CDR3 is TGTGCCAGCAGTGACTCGGGCTACACCTTC.

The chain is built from TRBV19 and TRBJ2-2, with 8 bases identical to TRBD2. Germline trimming cut 2 bases from V and 3 bases from J; bases unmatched to any gene: 5. The CDR3 contains 16 residues. CDR1 is LNHDA and CDR2 is SQIVND in the germline V gene (reference sequence). The DNA of the CDR3 is TGTGCCAGTAGTATACTCAGCGGGGGCTACACCGGGGAGCTGTTTTTT. It is translated as CASSILSGGYTGELFF.

This rearrangement joins TRBV14 to TRBJ2-3; D is unresolved. Trimming stripped 3 bases from V and 1 base from J, with 5 bases between. This CDR3 spans 13 amino acids. From germline, CDR1 is SGHDN and CDR2 FVKESK. The CDR3 protein is CASSHQGTDTQYF. The CDR3 DNA is TGTGCCAGCAGCCACCAGGGCACAGATACGCAGTATTTT.

Concerning this clone itself: At the DNA level, this CDR3 is encoded by other sequences in the same sample as well. This chain connects TRBV6-1 to TRBJ1-5; no clear D. The CDR3 sequence is 11 residues long. CDR1 and CDR2 (germline): MNHNS, SASEGT. Trimming took off 3 bases at V and 6 bases at J, with 3 bases between the two ends. CDR3: CASSEGQPQHF. DNA of the CDR3: TGTGCCAGCAGTGAGGGTCAGCCCCAGCATTTT.

J is TRBJ2-5 and V is TRBV11-2, with 11 nucleotides matching TRBD2. CDR3 length equals 15 residues. Germline CDR1 is SGHAT and CDR2 is FQNNGV. Trimming at V came to 5 bases and at J to 4 bases, leaving 6 bases not matched to a gene. The CDR3 coding sequence is TGTGCCAGCAGCGCCGGGACTAGCGGTGGAGAGACCCAGTACTTC. The encoded protein is CASSAGTSGGETQYF.

This chain connects TRBV30 to TRBJ1-6; no firm D call. The germline CDR1 and CDR2 sequences are GTSNPN and SVGIG (reference sequence). Trimming cost V 4 bases and J 7 bases, with 14 bases left between them. CDR3 length equals 14 residues. CDR3 in amino acids: CAWKGERGNSPLHF. The CDR3 DNA sequence: TGTGCCTGGAAGGGAGAACGAGGGAATTCACCCCTCCACTTT.

A few counts support this clone. The chain carries TRBV4-1 and TRBJ1-2, with D hard to call. Germline CDR1 reads MGHRA; CDR2 reads YSYEKL. The CDR3 runs 15 residues. V was trimmed by 0 bases and J by 4 bases, leaving 12 bases between them. CDR3 DNA sequence: TGCGCCAGCAGCCAAGATTTGAGTAGTCGCTATGGCTACACCTTC. Its protein product is CASSQDLSSRYGYTF.

The gene calls are TRBV6-1 and TRBJ1-2; perhaps TRBD1 as D (5 bases). Germline lookup yields CDR1 MNHNS and CDR2 SASEGT. This CDR3 spans 12 amino acids. Trimming left V 8 bases short and J 7 bases short, with 14 bases between. This CDR3 reads CASGEGRGGYTF. The CDR3 DNA reads TGTGCCAGCGGGGAGGGGCGAGGTGGCTACACCTTC.

The chain carries TRBV2 and TRBJ2-6; D is unclear. The CDR3 has 17 residues. Trimming took off 5 bases at V and 0 bases at J, with 14 bases between the two ends. Per the germline V gene, CDR1 is SNHLY and CDR2 is FYNNEI. CDR3 in DNA: TGTGCCAGCAGTACTCACTGGCCCAGCTCTGGGGCCAACGTCCTGACTTTC. Translation: CASSTHWPSSGANVLTF.

This sequence joins TRBV6-5 and TRBJ2-3; possibly TRBD2 for D (6 bases). This CDR3 is built from 15 residues. CDR1 and CDR2 (germline): MNHEY, SVGAGI. V was shortened by 6 bases and J by 2 bases, with 15 bases between the two germline ends. The CDR3 DNA is TGTGCCAGCAGCCAACGGAGGGGTTTCACAGATACGCAGTATTTT. It is translated as CASSQRRGFTDTQYF.

This sequence joins TRBV7-2 and TRBJ2-5, with D uncertain. Germline V CDR1 and CDR2: SGHTA, FQGNSA. This CDR3 has 13 residues. Between the trimmed V and J ends, which lost 1 base and 3 bases, there was a span of 6 bases. The chain's CDR3 is CASSLGPEETQYF. As DNA, the CDR3 is TGTGCCAGCAGCTTAGGTCCCGAAGAGACCCAGTACTTC.

The chain combines TRBV5-1 with TRBJ1-2; weak D call: TRBD1 (5 bases). CDR3 length: 13 amino acids. Trimming stripped 5 bases from V and 2 bases from J, with 10 bases between. Germline CDR1 is SGHRS and CDR2 is YFSETQ. The CDR3: CASREQENYGYTF. The CDR3 bases are TGCGCCAGCAGAGAACAGGAGAACTATGGCTACACCTTC.

This clone was counted between two and nine times. The V call is TRBV2, the J call TRBJ2-3; TRBD2 matches 7 bases. CDR1 is SNHLY and CDR2 is FYNNEI in the germline V gene. With 11 bases clipped from V and 3 bases from J, the junction kept 11 bases outside the gene matches. This CDR3 has 14 amino acids. The CDR3 sequence is CAAQREGHTDTQYF. Here the CDR3 DNA reads TGTGCCGCCCAAAGGGAGGGTCATACAGATACGCAGTATTTT.

This sequence joins TRBV11-2 and TRBJ2-2; D is ambiguous. Germline V gene sequence: CDR1 SGHAT, CDR2 FQNNGV. Trimming left V 8 bases short and J 6 bases short, with 13 bases between. This CDR3 is built from 13 residues. The CDR3 spells CASGPSRPGELFF. In nucleotides, the CDR3 is TGTGCCAGCGGACCCTCACGGCCCGGGGAGCTGTTTTTT. The entire variable domain, with the rest obtained from reference TRBV11-2 and TRBJ2-2, is as follows: EAGVAQSPRYKIIEKRQSVAFWCNPISGHATLYWYQQILGQGPKLLIQFQNNGVVDDSQLPKDRFSAERLKGVDSTLKIQPAKLEDSAVYLCASGPSRPGELFFGEGSRLTVL.

The chain links TRBV27 to TRBJ2-1; 10 positions match TRBD1. CDR3 length: 16 amino acids. Germline lookup yields CDR1 MNHEY and CDR2 SMNVEV (reference sequence). V lost 4 bases, J lost 4 bases, and 7 bases stayed unmatched. The CDR3 loop reads CASSSYLGQGYNEQFF. The CDR3 DNA is TGTGCCAGCAGTTCATACCTGGGACAGGGGTACAATGAGCAGTTCTTC.

V gene TRBV2 combines with J gene TRBJ2-3, with D unclear. This CDR3 region has 13 residues. The germline CDR1 and CDR2 sequences are SNHLY and FYNNEI. V dropped 8 bases and J dropped 0 bases, with 9 bases sitting between them. In DNA form, the CDR3 reads TGTGCCAGCCGGTTTTCTAGCACAGATACGCAGTATTTT. It translates to CASRFSSTDTQYF. The variable domain in full, completed from reference TRBV2 and TRBJ2-3, reads EPEVTQTPSHQVTQMGQEVILRCVPISNHLYFYWYRQILGQKVEFLVSFYNNEISEKSEIFDDQFSVERPDGSNFTLKIRSTKLEDSAMYFCASRFSSTDTQYFGPGTRLTVL.

The sample holds a few counts of this clone. The gene calls are TRBV14 and TRBJ2-1; D gene uncertain. This CDR3 is built from 13 residues. CDR1 is SGHDN, CDR2 FVKESK, per germline. With 2 bases removed from V and 4 bases from J, the gap between germline ends came to 6 bases. The CDR3 is CASSQLAYNEQFF. The DNA of the CDR3 is TGTGCCAGCAGCCAATTGGCGTACAATGAGCAGTTCTTC.

The CDR3 protein is CASSVSSGSRGEQFF. The CDR3 nucleotides read TGTGCCAGCAGCGTTTCTAGCGGGAGTCGGGGTGAGCAGTTCTTC. The rearrangement uses TRBV9 and TRBJ2-1; TRBD2 matches at 10 bases. The CDR3 length is 15 residues. V shed 2 bases, J shed 9 bases, and the junction held 8 bases outside the gene matches. The germline V gene has CDR1 SGDLS and CDR2 YYNGEE.

The V and J genes are TRBV10-1 and TRBJ2-5; D is tentatively TRBD1 or TRBD2 (6 bases each). This CDR3 comprises 15 residues. Trimming removed 4 bases at V and 5 bases at J, with 17 bases between. Germline values: CDR1 WNHNN, CDR2 SYGVQD (reference sequence). CDR3 sequence (DNA): TGCGCCAGCAGTGTCGGCCACGGAGGGGGTGAGACCCAGTACTTC. This codes for CASSVGHGGGETQYF.

This clone was observed at least ten times. Distinct nucleotide sequences in the sample also encode this CDR3. The CDR3 loop reads CASSESQGSYNEQFF. For the CDR3, the DNA is TGTGCCAGCAGCGAAAGCCAGGGTTCCTACAATGAGCAGTTCTTC. The chain carries TRBV6-1 and TRBJ2-1; weak D call: TRBD1 (5 bases). CDR3 length: 15 residues. Germline V gives CDR1 MNHNS, CDR2 SASEGT. The germline V and J ends were trimmed by 6 bases and 1 base, with 13 bases remaining between them.